One T cell receptor (beta chain) is described in this entry. Its antigen remains unidentified. Profiling relied on immunoSEQ multiplex PCR, and the TCRdb table lists in-frame clones only, not all of them. The sample lists 100,000 to 130,000 clones, about 90% occurring once. The data originate from a study of T cell responses to AZD1222 COVID-19 vaccine. General observations from the study: Reports indicate that nearly half of spike-specific TCRs are directed at unmutated variant regions. Every sample of the repertoires postdated the peak T cell response. Spike-specific TCRs gained breadth and depth after people received two AZD1222 doses. Clonal diversity was possibly underestimated, and white British individuals and females predominated among donors.

The sequence was collected from an adult in good health. Material: peripheral blood, obtained on day 0 of AZD1222 vaccination.

The CDR3 loop reads CASSLESHTVEQYF. In DNA form, the CDR3 reads TGTGCCAGCAGCTTAGAGAGCCACACGGTTGAGCAGTACTTC. This sequence joins TRBV7-9 and TRBJ2-7; D is unresolved. There are 14 residues in the CDR3. Trimming removed 1 base from V and 7 bases from J, with 14 bases in between. The V gene's germline CDR1 is SEHNR and CDR2 FQNEAQ (reference sequence).